Given below is one TCR beta chain in context. This clonotype was seen a handful of times. Its antigen is not yet known. No base quality information exists; no much larger clone differs at one position. This record comes from a study of tumor-infiltrating lymphocytes in primary liver carcinoma (dated by TCRdb to 2017 to 2019). In terms of the full investigation: Between late 2015 and early 2016, about five patients in China with histopathologically diagnosed primary liver carcinoma had their tumors surgically resected. The five patients, three men and two women aged 30 to 69 years, had hepatocellular carcinoma (four) or combined HCC and intrahepatic cholangiocarcinoma (one). The five patients had tumors of stage T1-T3 N0M0, with maximum diameters ranging from roughly 4.2 to 10 cm. Samples yielded roughly 3.5 to 7.13 million productive TCRbeta reads; read depth did not differ significantly between tissue types. TCRbeta repertoire sequencing, expression microarrays and whole-exome sequencing were combined in the study across five regions of each liver tumor, with adjacent normal tissue and blood also included. TCRbeta repertoire sequencing covered 35 or so specimens from 5 patients: 25 or so tumor regions, 5 adjacent noncancerous liver tissues and 5 peripheral blood samples. Reproducibility between technical replicate repertoires was high, with correlation coefficients above 0.98 and mean shared-clone rates about 0.89. The investigation overall reported the following: Compared with blood, tumors had a significantly larger share of the repertoire taken up by the top 250 clones (p = 0.039). Because only the TCR beta chain was sequenced and unpaired alpha chains were not captured, true repertoire diversity is likely underestimated. Since the samples were bulk and unsorted, there was no way to compare CD4+ and CD8+ T cell repertoires. Repertoire overlap was found to be higher between tumor regions (mean roughly 36%) than between tumor-adjacent (around 17%) or tumor-blood (roughly 15%) pairs, consistent with antigen-driven expansion. Only five patients were included in the study, and the authors note that the findings should be validated in a larger study.

The germline V gene encodes CDR1 SGHRS and CDR2 YFSETQ. The CDR3 spans 14 residues, from the cysteine through the phenylalanine. Only CDR3 DNA remains: 42 bases, in frame from the first base. V sheds 6 bases and J sheds 2 bases, leaving 15 bases between their ends. A constant-region primer and ProtoScript II reverse transcriptase were used to reverse-transcribe TCRbeta-specific cDNA from approximately 550 ng total RNA. TCRbeta libraries were built with three nested multiplex PCR rounds, a slightly modified ARM-PCR procedure. Each of the first two PCR rounds ran for approximately 11 cycles and used multiplex TRBV1-TRBV30 forward primers together with a Cbeta reverse primer. Sample barcodes and Illumina adapters were added in a final 25-cycle PCR using Deep VentR polymerase. Before sequencing, amplicons of 200-500 bp were gel-purified using a QIAquick gel extraction kit. An Illumina HiSeq 2500 was used to sequence the TCRbeta amplicons with 250-bp paired-end reads. In the source study's methods: To recover full CDR3 sequences, reads were quality-trimmed using Trimmomatic v0.33 and paired reads were then merged using FLASH v1.2.11. V, D and J germline segments were assigned to the rearranged TCRbeta sequences using MiGEC v1.2.1b. Clonotype statistics and Shannon-Wiener diversity indices were computed with VDJtools v1.0.0. Except for diversity analysis, only the 250 most abundant clonotypes of each sample were used in subsequent analyses to reduce sampling bias. TCRdb trimmed public reads at Q25 via fastp, called clones via MiXCR and kept in-frame beta chains. Rows with one shared CDR3 protein collapse into an entry with the most common genes and DNA. The V and J calls come from TCRdb's annotation, not from the publication. The sample includes around 330,000 distinct CDR3 sequences, with about 60% observed a single time. Approximately 9% of the sample is in the top ten clones.

TRIzol reagent was used to extract blood RNA from unsorted whole blood, while the DNeasy Blood & Tissue kit provided the germline DNA. Chronic HBV infection was present in the patients, and the patients were treatment-naive at sampling. Before surgery, about 4 milliliters of peripheral blood were collected into K2EDTA tubes. The specimen was peripheral blood. The chain joins TRBV5-1 to TRBJ2-7; the D gene is perhaps TRBD1, from 5 matching bases. This receptor was taken from a middle-aged man with primary liver carcinoma and hepatitis B virus infection. The CDR3 reads CASNFEGRAYEQYF. In nucleotide form, the sequence is TGCGCCAGCAACTTTGAAGGCAGGGCCTACGAGCAGTACTTC.